A single sample gave rise to the 30 T cell receptor beta chains below, sequenced in a study of shared clonotypes between healthy human individuals. Clones were read by immunoSEQ multiplex PCR, and TCRdb kept only the in-frame ones, dropping some. This table holds under 2.5 million clones, just under 95% found once. Material for sequencing was naive CD4+ T cells from PBMCs. Regarding subset: CD45RA+ positively selected. The receptors were gathered from a man aged 18-30 years in good health. Some clones in this sample may be carry-over from other donors' samples.

The chain carries TRBV19 and TRBJ2-1, with 7 bases lining up with TRBD2. Germline assignment: CDR1 LNHDA and CDR2 SQIVND (reference sequence). CDR3 length: 15 amino acids. Trimming took 3 bases from V and 2 from J; bases not matched to a gene: 4. CDR3 amino acids: CASSILAVTYNEQFF. The CDR3 nucleotides read TGTGCCAGTAGTATCCTAGCGGTGACCTACAATGAGCAGTTCTTC.

The rearrangement uses TRBV11-2 and TRBJ1-1; 9 bases fit TRBD1. CDR3 size: 15 residues. Germline CDR1 SGHAT, CDR2 FQNNGV. Germline trimming cut 5 bases from V and 4 bases from J; bases unmatched to any gene: 8. In nucleotides, the CDR3 is TGTGCCAGCAGCCCCCGGACAGGGGTTGGCACTGAAGCTTTCTTT. Translated: CASSPRTGVGTEAFF.

This chain joins TRBV28 and TRBJ2-7; D is perhaps TRBD1 (6 bases). The CDR3 has 14 residues. Trimming removed 6 bases at V and 0 bases at J, with 12 bases between. Germline V lookup: CDR1 MDHEN, CDR2 SYDVKM. The chain's CDR3 is CASRFDRTSYEQYF. The CDR3 DNA follows: TGTGCCAGCAGATTTGACAGGACCTCCTACGAGCAGTACTTC.

This clone was seen just once. The V gene is TRBV5-6, the J gene TRBJ1-1; D not resolved. The CDR3 runs to 18 residues. Germline assignment: CDR1 SGHDT and CDR2 YYEEEE. V lost 3 bases, J lost 4 bases, and 25 bases lay in between. CDR3 in DNA: TGTGCCAGCAGCTCTGAGACCGGCACATCGATCAGATTCACTGAAGCTTTCTTT. Translated: CASSSETGTSIRFTEAFF.

This chain connects TRBV4-1 to TRBJ2-1; 10 nucleotides align to TRBD2. J gave up 4 bases and V 4 bases, and 7 bases lay outside the gene matches. Germline CDR1 is MGHRA and CDR2 is YSYEKL. This CDR3 is 16 amino acids long. CDR3 sequence: CASSPSSGSWYNEQFF. The CDR3 DNA sequence: TGCGCCAGCAGCCCTTCTAGCGGGAGTTGGTACAATGAGCAGTTCTTC.

The chain employs TRBV29-1 and TRBJ2-3; D is perhaps TRBD2 (6 bases). The CDR3 spans 14 residues. CDR1 SQVTM and CDR2 ANQGSEA come from the germline V gene. V lost 7 bases and J 3 bases, leaving 17 bases between the germline ends. This chain's CDR3 is CSAMTGLLTDTQYF. The CDR3 coding sequence is TGCAGCGCCATGACCGGACTATTAACAGATACGCAGTATTTT.

This chain uses TRBV7-9 with TRBJ2-5; D not certain. Per the germline V gene, CDR1 is SEHNR and CDR2 is FQNEAQ (reference sequence). The CDR3 has 15 residues. V dropped 1 base and J dropped 7 bases, with 16 bases sitting between them. The CDR3 nucleotides are TGTGCCAGCAGCTTAGTTATAGCAGGAAAGGTGACCCAGTACTTC. Residues: CASSLVIAGKVTQYF. Full variable domain (rest looked up from reference TRBV7-9 and TRBJ2-5): DTGVSQNPRHKITKRGQNVTFRCDPISEHNRLYWYRQTLGQGPEFLTYFQNEAQLEKSRLLSDRFSAERPKGSFSTLEIQRTEQGDSAMYLCASSLVIAGKVTQYFGPGTRLLVL.

The rearrangement uses TRBV5-1 and TRBJ2-3, with no clear D. The germline gives CDR1 SGHRS, CDR2 YFSETQ. Trimming removed 4 bases at V and 2 bases at J, with 11 bases between. The CDR3 extends over 14 amino acids. CDR3 DNA sequence: TGCGCCAGCAGCCCCGACTTGGCCACAGATACGCAGTATTTT. Amino acids: CASSPDLATDTQYF.

The chain links TRBV15 to TRBJ1-2, with D possibly being TRBD1 (5 bases). CDR3 length equals 16 residues. Germline assignment: CDR1 LNHNV and CDR2 YYDKDF (reference sequence). Trimming removed 0 bases at V and 2 bases at J, with 13 bases between. This CDR3 is CATSRDGVQGNYGYTF. The DNA for the CDR3 is TGTGCCACCAGCAGAGATGGGGTTCAGGGAAACTATGGCTACACCTTC.

The chain combines TRBV4-1 with TRBJ1-5; D is unresolved. Germline assignment: CDR1 MGHRA and CDR2 YSYEKL. Trimming shortened V by 1 base and J by 5 bases, and 15 bases separated the two germline ends. The CDR3 is 16 amino acids. This chain's CDR3 is CASSQVGRVRYQPQHF. Written as DNA, the CDR3 is TGCGCCAGCAGCCAAGTTGGGAGGGTACGATATCAGCCCCAGCATTTT.

The chain joins TRBV9 to TRBJ1-2; D gene ambiguous. Germline V gene data show CDR1 as SGDLS and CDR2 as YYNGEE. V lost 4 bases and J lost 10, with 17 bases in between. The CDR3 is made up of 13 amino acids. CDR3 amino acids: CASSPRPDTDYTF. The CDR3 bases are TGTGCCAGCAGCCCTCGCCCGGATACTGACTACACCTTC.

The chain has TRBV4-1 and TRBJ1-6; D gene uncertain. CDR1 and CDR2 from the germline V gene are MGHRA and YSYEKL. The CDR3 is 17 amino acids. Deletions cut 0 bases from V and 8 bases from J, with 17 bases between. The CDR3 nucleotides are TGCGCCAGCAGCCAAGATAGAAGATTCGGAGCATATTCACCCCTCCACTTT. This sequence encodes CASSQDRRFGAYSPLHF.

A few counts support this clone. V usage is TRBV18 and J usage is TRBJ2-7, with D perhaps matching TRBD1 (6 bases). V shed 2 bases and J shed 1 base, with 9 bases lying between them. The CDR3 consists of 14 residues. In germline, CDR1 is KGHSH, CDR2 LQKENI. The CDR3 here is CASSPKDSSYEQYF. The DNA of the CDR3 is TGTGCCAGCTCACCAAAGGACAGTTCCTACGAGCAGTACTTC.

The chain links TRBV10-1 to TRBJ2-1, with 7 bases lining up with TRBD2. The CDR3 covers 15 residues. The V gene end was trimmed by 5 bases and the J gene end by 9 bases; junction bases not matched to a gene: 13. Germline V gives CDR1 WNHNN, CDR2 SYGVQD (reference sequence). CDR3 residues: CASSPQLGRGIEQFF. Written as DNA, the CDR3 is TGCGCCAGCAGTCCACAACTGGGGCGGGGGATTGAGCAGTTCTTC.

This chain links TRBV2 with TRBJ1-5, with D possibly matching TRBD1 (5 bases). Looked up from germline, CDR1 is SNHLY and CDR2 is FYNNEI. V shed 8 bases and J shed 6 bases, with 14 bases lying between them. CDR3 length: 13 residues. Here the CDR3 reads CASFQGLGQPQHF. CDR3 nucleotide sequence: TGTGCCAGCTTTCAGGGTTTAGGTCAGCCCCAGCATTTT. Full variable domain (rest looked up from reference TRBV2 and TRBJ1-5): EPEVTQTPSHQVTQMGQEVILRCVPISNHLYFYWYRQILGQKVEFLVSFYNNEISEKSEIFDDQFSVERPDGSNFTLKIRSTKLEDSAMYFCASFQGLGQPQHFGDGTRLSIL.

The chain has TRBV7-2 and TRBJ2-3; D is possibly TRBD1 or TRBD2 (6 bases each). The CDR3 is made up of 14 amino acids. CDR1 SGHTA and CDR2 FQGNSA come from the germline V gene. V shed 1 base and J shed 6 bases, with 11 bases lying between them. CDR3: CASSLDGGRDTQYF. In DNA form, the CDR3 reads TGTGCCAGCAGCTTAGACGGGGGCCGGGATACGCAGTATTTT.

A note on this clone: At the DNA level, this CDR3 is encoded by other sequences in the same sample as well. The chain carries TRBV27 and TRBJ2-1; 7 bases fit TRBD2. V was pared by 3 bases and J by 0 bases, with 2 bases of the junction left unmatched. CDR3 length equals 15 residues. The germline V gene encodes CDR1 MNHEY and CDR2 SMNVEV (reference sequence). The CDR3 bases are TGTGCCAGCAGTTTGGGCGGGGGCTCCTACAATGAGCAGTTCTTC. Its translation is CASSLGGGSYNEQFF.

This chain links TRBV11-2 with TRBJ1-3, with D possibly being TRBD1 (5 bases). This CDR3 is 19 amino acids long. Germline V gene sequence: CDR1 SGHAT, CDR2 FQNNGV. Trimming removed 5 bases at V and 2 bases at J, with 25 bases between. The CDR3 DNA reads TGTGCCAGCAGCCGCTTGGGGGGGATGAAAGGGTCGCCTGGAAACACCATATATTTT. It specifies CASSRLGGMKGSPGNTIYF.

The CDR3 DNA reads as TGTGCCAGCCGGGGGCAGCCTGGGACCCAGTACTTC. Residues: CASRGQPGTQYF. The rearrangement uses TRBV28 and TRBJ2-5, with D possibly called TRBD1 or TRBD2 (6 bases each). There are 12 residues in the CDR3. V lost 8 bases and J lost 7, with 14 bases in between. Germline V lookup: CDR1 MDHEN, CDR2 SYDVKM.

In regard to this clone: The sample has other DNA sequences that encode this CDR3 too. This chain links TRBV29-1 with TRBJ2-1, with TRBD2 identical over 8 bases. This CDR3 contains 12 residues. Germline V CDR1 and CDR2: SQVTM, ANQGSEA. Trimming took 4 bases from V and 7 from J; bases not matched to a gene: 3. The CDR3 is CSVVTGGNEQFF. The CDR3 DNA is TGCAGCGTTGTTACGGGGGGGAATGAGCAGTTCTTC.

V and J are TRBV9 and TRBJ2-2, with TRBD1 identical over 12 bases. This CDR3 has 15 residues. The germline CDR1 and CDR2 sequences are SGDLS and YYNGEE. V was pared by 6 bases and J by 5 bases, with 5 bases of the junction left unmatched. CDR3 coding DNA: TGTGCCAGCAACCCGGGACAGGGGGCTACCGGGGAGCTGTTTTTT. Its protein product is CASNPGQGATGELFF.

J is TRBJ1-2 and V is TRBV6-1; tentatively, D is TRBD1 (5 bases). CDR3 length: 15 amino acids. Trimming shortened V by 0 bases and J by 0 bases, and 8 bases separated the two germline ends. Germline lookup yields CDR1 MNHNS and CDR2 SASEGT. CDR3 sequence reads: CASSEAGVTNYGYTF. The DNA of the CDR3 is TGTGCCAGCAGTGAAGCGGGGGTAACTAACTATGGCTACACCTTC.

The rearrangement joins TRBV6-5 to TRBJ1-5; tentative D call: TRBD1 (6 bases). V was shortened by 3 bases and J by 5 bases, with 11 bases between the two germline ends. Germline assignment: CDR1 MNHEY and CDR2 SVGAGI. The CDR3 sequence is 14 residues long. The CDR3, as DNA: TGTGCCAGCAGTTATTATAGGGGGGATCAGCCCCAGCATTTT. Translated, it gives CASSYYRGDQPQHF.

With regard to this clone: The sample has other DNA sequences that encode this CDR3 too. The rearrangement joins TRBV5-1 to TRBJ2-7, with D unresolved. The length of the CDR3 is 13 residues. With 1 base removed from V and 2 bases from J, the gap between germline ends came to 7 bases. Looked up from germline, CDR1 is SGHRS and CDR2 is YFSETQ. The CDR3 nucleotides are TGCGCCAGCAGCTTGCGACGTGCCTACGAGCAGTACTTC. Amino acids: CASSLRRAYEQYF.

V and J are TRBV27 and TRBJ2-7; 14 nucleotides match TRBD2. The V and J ends lost 5 bases and 3 bases, in that order; junction bases with no gene match: 6. The CDR3 runs 16 residues. The germline V gene has CDR1 MNHEY and CDR2 SMNVEV (reference sequence). The CDR3 DNA is TGTGCCAGCAGTGCCAGACTAGCGGGAGGGCACTACGAGCAGTACTTC. Amino acid sequence: CASSARLAGGHYEQYF.

The chain couples TRBV6-5 to TRBJ1-4; D call uncertain. V was cut by 5 bases and J by 0 bases, with 7 bases left in between. Germline assignment: CDR1 MNHEY and CDR2 SVGAGI. This CDR3 is 14 amino acids long. The CDR3 region has the DNA TGTGCCAGCAGTCGCAGCCCAACTAATGAAAAACTGTTTTTT. It yields the protein CASSRSPTNEKLFF.

The V gene is TRBV19, the J gene TRBJ2-7; TRBD1 matches at 9 bases. CDR3 length: 15 residues. CDR1 and CDR2 from the germline V gene are LNHDA and SQIVND (reference sequence). V dropped 4 bases and J dropped 2; count of bases not matched to a gene: 6. The CDR3 DNA sequence: TGTGCCAGTAGTACCACAGGGGGCTTAACCTACGAGCAGTACTTC. This gives the protein CASSTTGGLTYEQYF.

The chain is built from TRBV7-6 and TRBJ2-7; perhaps TRBD2 as D (5 bases). Germline V CDR1 and CDR2: SGHVS, FNYEAQ. The CDR3 is made up of 14 amino acids. V lost 8 bases to trimming and J lost 5 bases, with 19 bases between them. In nucleotides, the CDR3 is TGTGCCAGCGGGTTACTCCCGGGAAAGAACGAGCAGTACTTC. It codes for CASGLLPGKNEQYF.

This clone was found once. The V gene is TRBV6-5, the J gene TRBJ1-3; possibly TRBD1 for D (5 bases). This CDR3 is built from 13 residues. CDR1 MNHEY and CDR2 SVGAGI come from the germline V gene. V dropped 6 bases and J dropped 2 bases, with 8 bases sitting between them. Here the CDR3 reads CASRDSTGNTIYF. CDR3 nucleotides: TGTGCCAGCAGAGACAGTACTGGAAACACCATATATTTT.

V usage is TRBV4-2 and J usage is TRBJ2-1; D is unresolved. This CDR3 spans 13 amino acids. In germline, CDR1 is LGHNA, CDR2 YNFKEQ. V was shortened by 0 bases and J by 7 bases, with 7 bases between the two germline ends. CDR3 nucleotides: TGTGCCAGCAGCCAAGAAGGCCCAAATGAGCAGTTCTTC. Protein sequence: CASSQEGPNEQFF.